The following is a T cell receptor beta chain sequence with its context. This clonotype has at least ten counts. It lacks a known antigen. Nothing much larger sits one base from this clone, and base qualities are not available. This record belongs to a study of T cells after yellow fever vaccination (dated by TCRdb to between 2018 and 2021). As for the study more broadly: Libraries from fractions with low cell numbers were prepared with the SMART-Seq v4 Ultra Low Input RNA kit. To follow T-cell clones before and after both primary and booster YFV17D yellow fever vaccination, bulk TCR alpha and beta repertoires underwent longitudinal sequencing. The cohort comprised two healthy male donors, one aged 18 to 30 and one aged 30 to 40 years. Bulk PBMC replicates and cell subsets were isolated from blood drawn at multiple timepoints before and after both primary and secondary immunization. What the study reported, not specific to this receptor: A small share of clonotypes occurred in both CD4 and CD8 compartments, likely arising from convergent recombination. After the booster, most clones that had expanded after primary vaccination were detected again (roughly 96% of CD4 and around nine tenths of CD8), suggesting broad maintenance of memory. Because abundant contaminating clonotypes from the bulk population could be contained in FACS-sorted repertoires, computational filtering was required. Because only a couple of donors were included in the study, the extent to which the findings can be generalized is limited. Compared with the primary T-cell response, the secondary T-cell response was weaker but faster, peaking on day 5 rather than day 15.

Synthesis of TCR cDNA relied on 5'RACE template switching, a step that introduced a universal primer site along with unique molecular identifiers. cDNA synthesis was primed from both the TCR alpha and TCR beta constant segments. Library amplification involved two PCR steps, and the second step added sample barcodes and sequencing adapters. Sequencing of the libraries was done on either Illumina HiSeq 2500 (2x100 bp) or NovaSeq (2x150 bp). Per the authors' processing: MIGEC handled demultiplexing of reads and collapsing into UMI consensus sequences, while MiXCR performed V(D)J alignment. Clonotypes responding to the vaccine were identified with edgeR on replicate PBMC samples, with the criteria of FDR below 0.01 and a log2 fold change above 5 up to day 15. Each bulk clonotype received a CD4 or CD8 identity based on whether the sequenced CD4 or CD8 repertoire contained that clonotype at higher abundance. TCRdb reprocessing: public reads trimmed at Q25 with fastp, clones called with MiXCR, in-frame beta chains kept. Every entry covers one CDR3 protein and lists the most common genes and DNA from its rows. The V and J calls reflect TCRdb's pipeline rather than the authors' work. In this sample the table shows around 180,000 distinct CDR3 sequences, 5.5% to 7.5% of which occur a single time. The ten largest clones represent under 3% of the sample.

The label giving this sample's treatment or condition can be read as: live attenuated yellow fever vaccine strain. PBMCs were isolated from peripheral blood using a standard Ficoll-Paque protocol. CD4 and CD8 T-cell fractions were isolated with Dynabeads CD4 and CD8 positive selection kits. TriZol was used to extract RNA from bulk PBMCs, CD4 and CD8 fractions, and dextramer-positive and dextramer-negative fractions. The germline ends are 19 bases apart after V is trimmed by 6 bases and J by 5 bases. CDR1 and CDR2, looked up from the germline V gene, are SQVTM and ANQGSEA. Its CDR3 holds 14 amino acids, cysteine through phenylalanine. The read is trimmed to its CDR3 DNA, 42 bases read in frame from base 1.

Source: CD4+ T cells sorted from PBMCs, taken on the day of the first yellow fever vaccination. The sequence is built from TRBV29-1 and TRBJ2-5; the D segment may tentatively be TRBD1 or TRBD2, each giving 5 matched bases. The TCR originated in a man aged 18 to 35 who received the YFV17D yellow fever vaccine. Here is the DNA: TGCAGCGTCACAAGGGACCTCGGGACCGAGACCCAGTACTTC. This sequence encodes CSVTRDLGTETQYF.